The 23 T cell receptor beta chains presented below share a single source sample, sequenced in a study of tissue T cells after allogeneic stem cell transplantation. Measured with immunoSEQ multiplex PCR; TCRdb has only the in-frame clones, and not every one. The sample includes more than 3,000 clones, about 50% of them seen just once. Time point: mouse harvest day 14 after allogeneic transplant. Each mouse received 10^7 T-cell-depleted marrow cells plus 10^6 splenic CD5+ T cells by tail vein. What was sequenced was gut tissue. Every receptor here comes from a female BALB/c mouse given C57BL/6 T cells with graft-versus-host disease after an allogeneic hematopoietic cell transplant.

On this clone: Gene names follow the mouse nomenclature. The sequence runs out 1 residue before the end of the CDR3; the remainder is reconstructed from the germline J gene. The V and J genes are TRBV23 and TRBJ2-5; the table names TRBD2, a call not compared with the DNA. Germline CDR1 KGHTA, CDR2 FQNQQP. CDR3 length: 13 amino acids. The CDR3 DNA, read in part, is TGCTCCAGCAGGGACTGGGGCCAAGACACCCAGTAC. This translates into CSSRDWGQDTQY. The whole CDR3 protein reads CSSRDWGQDTQYF. The complete variable domain, with remaining parts taken from reference TRBV23 and TRBJ2-5, reads DAAVTQKPRYLIKMKGQEAEMKCIPEKGHTAVFWYQQKQSKELKFLIYFQNQQPLDQIDMVKERFSAVCPSSSLCSLGIRTCEAEDSALYLCSSRDWGQDTQYFGPGTRLLVL.

About this clone itself: Each gene name is a mouse one. The missing CDR3 end, 1 residue past where the read stops, is filled in from the germline J gene. The genes are TRBV26 and TRBJ2-7, with D maybe TRBD1 (7 bases). The CDR3 is 13 amino acids. Per the germline V gene, CDR1 is KGHPV and CDR2 is FQNQEV (reference sequence). V lost 2 bases and J lost 6, with 11 bases in between. CDR3 bases read: TGTGCCAGCAGTCTGGAGGGGGCGGGTGAACAGTAC. It is translated as CASSLEGAGEQY. The whole CDR3 region reads CASSLEGAGEQYF.

Concerning this clone: The gene symbols are mouse symbols. The sequence runs out 1 residue before the end of the CDR3; the remainder is reconstructed from the germline J gene. V is TRBV30 and J is TRBJ2-5, with D unresolved. This CDR3 region has 13 residues. The V gene's germline CDR1 is SQVVS and CDR2 ANEGSEA. The ends were cut back, 3 bases at V and 0 bases at J, with 7 bases in the middle. Incomplete CDR3 DNA: TGTAGTTCTAGTTGGGTTAACCAAGACACCCAGTAC. Amino acid sequence: CSSSWVNQDTQY. The whole CDR3 protein is CSSSWVNQDTQYF. Based on the CDR3 plus reference TRBV30 and TRBJ2-5, the full variable domain is SVLLYQKPNRDICQSGTSLKIQCVADSQVVSMFWYQQFQEQSLMLMATANEGSEATYESGFTKDKFPISRPNLTFSTLTVNNARPGDSSIYFCSSSWVNQDTQYFGPGTRLLVL.

About this clone itself: Mouse gene names apply. The CDR3 protein is CASSPQVNSGNTLYF. CDR3 bases read: TGTGCCAGCAGTCCCCAGGTCAATTCTGGAAATACGCTCTAT. The chain uses TRBV26 and TRBJ1-3; D is unresolved. The CDR3 extends 1 residue past the end of the read, so its final part is completed from the germline J gene. The V gene's germline CDR1 is KGHPV and CDR2 FQNQEV (reference sequence). The length of the CDR3 is 15 residues. Trimming removed 4 bases at V and 0 bases at J, with 10 bases between.

Notes on this clone: Gene and germline names: mouse. Coverage ceases 1 residue before the CDR3 finishes, and the germline J gene fills in the end. The chain employs TRBV26 and TRBJ2-4; tentatively, D is TRBD1 (5 bases). Looked up from germline, CDR1 is KGHPV and CDR2 is FQNQEV (reference sequence). The V end was cut by 6 bases, the J end by 2 bases, with 9 bases between. The CDR3 is 13 residues long. CDR3 bases read: TGTGCCAGCAGACCAGGGCTTCAAAACACCTTGTAC. It yields the protein CASRPGLQNTLY. From start to end, the CDR3 is CASRPGLQNTLYF.

In regard to this clone: Gene names refer to mouse genes. From the germline J gene comes the end of the CDR3, since the read stops 1 residue before it. The chain is built from TRBV3 and TRBJ2-7; no clear D. Germline CDR1 reads SNHLY; CDR2 reads FYNGKV (reference sequence). This CDR3 is built from 12 residues. V lost 1 base and J 4 bases, leaving 5 bases between the germline ends. This CDR3 reads CASSLGRYEQYF. The CDR3 DNA, read in part, is TGTGCCAGCAGCTTAGGCAGGTATGAACAGTAC.

A word on this clone: Mouse names are used for the genes. The read is 1 residue too short to cover the CDR3 end, so that end is filled in from the germline J gene. This chain connects TRBV26 to TRBJ2-4, with D perhaps matching TRBD2 (6 bases). CDR3 length equals 14 residues. Germline assignment: CDR1 KGHPV and CDR2 FQNQEV (reference sequence). V lost 2 bases, J lost 6 bases, and 12 bases lay in between. CDR3 loop: CASSLGGNQNTLYF. The part of the CDR3 DNA that was read is TGTGCCAGCAGTCTGGGGGGGAACCAGAACACCTTGTAC.

In the case of this clone: Gene names and germline match the mouse. The read ends 1 residue shy of where the CDR3 ends; the end is completed using the germline J gene. The chain uses TRBV16 and TRBJ1-1, with TRBD1 matching over 10 bases. Trimming cost V 4 bases and J 1 base; bases outside gene matches: 3. Germline lookup yields CDR1 SGHSA and CDR2 FRNQAP. The length of the CDR3 is 15 residues. The CDR3 DNA, read in part, is TGTGCAAGCAGCTGGGACAGGGGAAGGAACACAGAAGTCTTC. Its protein is CASSWDRGRNTEVF. The CDR3 reads in full as CASSWDRGRNTEVFF.

On this clone: Genes here carry mouse names. The CDR3 end falls 1 residue outside the read, so it is completed with the germline J gene. The chain uses TRBV29 and TRBJ1-1; D gene unclear. Germline V gene data show CDR1 as MSHET and CDR2 as SYDVDS. Trimming removed 5 bases at V and 0 bases at J, with 4 bases between. The CDR3 covers 12 residues. The CDR3 reads CASSRQNTEVFF. The part of the CDR3 DNA that was read is TGTGCTAGCAGTCGACAGAACACAGAAGTCTTC.

This clone was counted a few times. Gene labels here are mouse ones. Sequencing ends 1 residue short of the CDR3 end; the germline J gene provides the rest. This chain uses TRBV26 with TRBJ1-3, with D perhaps matching TRBD1 (5 bases). Trimming removed 4 bases at V and 0 bases at J, with 7 bases between. The CDR3 sequence is 14 residues long. CDR1 KGHPV and CDR2 FQNQEV come from the germline V gene (reference sequence). The sequenced CDR3 bases are TGTGCCAGCAGTCCCCAGGGTTCTGGAAATACGCTCTAT. Its translation is CASSPQGSGNTLY. The entire CDR3 is CASSPQGSGNTLYF.

With regard to this clone: The germline and genes are mouse ones. The read stops 1 residue short of the end of the CDR3; the missing end is completed from the germline J gene. The chain has TRBV3 and TRBJ2-4; 8 bases map to TRBD2. The junction had 6 bases not matched to a gene; V was cut back by 5 bases and J by 2 bases. CDR1 is SNHLY, CDR2 FYNGKV, per germline (reference sequence). The CDR3 extends over 15 amino acids. The DNA read from the CDR3 is TGTGCCAGCAGCGCCTACTGGGGGAATCAAAACACCTTGTAC. This codes for CASSAYWGNQNTLY. Given in full, the CDR3 is CASSAYWGNQNTLYF.

This clone is categorized as medium-sized (0.01 to 0.1%). Any gene name here is a mouse gene name. The CDR3 goes on 1 residue after the read ends, and that part is filled in from the germline J gene. The chain employs TRBV15 and TRBJ2-1; the match to TRBD1 covers 8 bases. V shed 6 bases, J shed 2 bases, and the junction held 3 bases outside the gene matches. This CDR3 is 14 amino acids long. Germline values: CDR1 SGHND, CDR2 FRSKSL. The CDR3 sequence: CASRGDRYYAEQFF. Incomplete CDR3 DNA: TGTGCCAGCAGAGGGGACAGGTACTATGCTGAGCAGTTC.

This clone was recorded a few times. Gene names denote mouse genes. The read terminates 1 residue ahead of where the CDR3 ends, so the germline J gene completes it. This chain joins TRBV1 and TRBJ2-5; D not resolved. V gave up 0 bases and J gave up 6 bases, with 4 bases separating them. Germline V gene lookup returns CDR1 NSQYPW and CDR2 LRSPGD (reference sequence). There are 12 residues in the CDR3. The CDR3 sequence is CTCSADRDTQYF. The covered CDR3 bases are TGCACCTGCAGTGCAGATCGGGACACCCAGTAC.

By sample share, this clone is large. Gene names and germline match the mouse. The read ends 1 residue before the CDR3 terminus; that terminus is restored from the germline J gene. The rearrangement links TRBV26 to TRBJ2-4, with a weak D call TRBD1 (5 bases). Trimming shortened V by 3 bases and J by 0 bases, and 7 bases separated the two germline ends. CDR1 and CDR2 (germline): KGHPV, FQNQEV (reference sequence). The CDR3 spans 14 residues. Partial CDR3 DNA: TGTGCCAGCAGTCTCGACAGTAGTCAAAACACCTTGTAC. It translates to CASSLDSSQNTLY. The full CDR3 is CASSLDSSQNTLYF. The variable domain in full, completed from reference TRBV26 and TRBJ2-4, reads NSKVIQTPRYLVKGQGQKAKMRCIPEKGHPVVFWYQQNKNNEFKFLINFQNQEVLQQIDMTEKRFSAECPSNSPCSLEIQSSEAGDSALYLCASSLDSSQNTLYFGAGTRLSVL.

The table lists this clone with a count of one. Mouse gene names apply. The read stops 1 residue short of the end of the CDR3; the missing end is completed from the germline J gene. This chain joins TRBV4 and TRBJ2-7, with D possibly TRBD1 on 6 matching bases. Germline V gives CDR1 LGHDT, CDR2 YNNKQL (reference sequence). V was clipped by 6 bases and J by 4 bases, with 13 bases between them. The CDR3 loop spans 13 amino acids. The CDR3 bases that were read are TGTGCCAGCAGTCTAGGACAGAAATATGAACAGTAC. This codes for CASSLGQKYEQY. In full, the CDR3 reads CASSLGQKYEQYF.

This clone is large by share. Gene names and germline refer to mouse. Read sequence stops 1 residue before the CDR3 end, and the germline J gene provides the missing end. The chain carries TRBV12-2 and TRBJ2-5; D not certain. The CDR3 is 14 residues long. CDR1 is SGHLS, CDR2 HYDKME, per germline. V gave up 4 bases and J gave up 2 bases, with 12 bases separating them. The covered CDR3 bases are TGTGCCAGCTCCATGGAGGGTCGCCAAGACACCCAGTAC. Translating it yields CASSMEGRQDTQY. The entire CDR3 sequence reads CASSMEGRQDTQYF.

This clone was found a few times. Germline and genes: mouse. The read halts 1 residue ahead of the CDR3 end, with the missing end drawn from the germline J gene. The chain joins TRBV12-2 to TRBJ1-4, with 7 nucleotides matching TRBD1. CDR1 and CDR2 (germline): SGHLS, HYDKME. The CDR3 runs to 15 residues. Unmatched junction bases numbered 4, after V lost 2 bases and J lost 2 bases. This CDR3 reads CASSPSGQSNERLFF. The part of the CDR3 DNA that was read is TGTGCCAGCTCTCCCTCGGGACAGTCCAACGAAAGATTATTT.

On this clone: Each gene name is a mouse one. The missing CDR3 end, 1 residue past where the read stops, is filled in from the germline J gene. The chain combines TRBV5 with TRBJ1-1, with TRBD1 identical over 7 bases. The germline CDR1 and CDR2 sequences are LGHNA and YNLKQL (reference sequence). CDR3 size: 14 residues. The V segment lost 1 base and the J segment 1 base; nucleotides outside the gene matches: 0. CDR3 protein: CASSQGQGNTEVFF. CDR3 DNA, as far as it was read: TGTGCCAGCAGCCAAGGACAGGGGAACACAGAAGTCTTC.

This clone has just a few counts. The gene names here belong to mouse. Coverage ceases 1 residue before the CDR3 finishes, and the germline J gene fills in the end. V is TRBV26 and J is TRBJ2-5, with TRBD1 as a possible D gene (6 bases). CDR3 size: 14 residues. Germline lookup yields CDR1 KGHPV and CDR2 FQNQEV (reference sequence). Trimming stripped 3 bases from V and 8 bases from J, with 15 bases between. CDR3 bases read: TGTGCCAGCAGTCTCGACCCCAGGGGAGGCACCCAGTAC. Its protein product is CASSLDPRGGTQY. The whole CDR3 sequence is CASSLDPRGGTQYF.

This clone was detected once. The gene names here belong to mouse. The read comes to an end 1 residue before the CDR3 does, leaving the germline J gene to fill in the end. The J gene is TRBJ2-2, the V gene TRBV3, with D unclear. Germline V gene lookup returns CDR1 SNHLY and CDR2 FYNGKV (reference sequence). Trimming left V 2 bases short and J 0 bases short, with 4 bases between. The CDR3 runs 14 residues. CDR3 sequence: CASSLRANTGQLYF. The sequenced CDR3 bases are TGTGCCAGCAGCTTACGGGCAAACACCGGGCAGCTCTAC.

Concerning this clone itself: The gene symbols are mouse symbols. Sequencing ends 1 residue short of the CDR3 end; the germline J gene provides the rest. The V call is TRBV23, the J call TRBJ2-1; the DNA was not used to check the table's D call, TRBD2. Germline V gene lookup returns CDR1 KGHTA and CDR2 FQNQQP. This CDR3 region has 16 residues. Here the CDR3 reads CSSRTGQVYNYAEQFF. The part of the CDR3 DNA that was read is TGCTCCAGCAGGACTGGACAAGTATATAACTATGCTGAGCAGTTC. The whole variable domain, remainder taken from reference TRBV23 and TRBJ2-1, is DAAVTQKPRYLIKMKGQEAEMKCIPEKGHTAVFWYQQKQSKELKFLIYFQNQQPLDQIDMVKERFSAVCPSSSLCSLGIRTCEAEDSALYLCSSRTGQVYNYAEQFFGPGTRLTVL.

In its sample, this clone was seen a few times. These gene names are mouse names. Read data end 1 residue before the CDR3 end; the end is taken from the germline J gene. The V call is TRBV26, the J call TRBJ1-4; 10 bases line up with TRBD1. This CDR3 comprises 16 residues. The V gene end was trimmed by 2 bases and the J gene end by 7 bases; junction bases not matched to a gene: 7. CDR1 and CDR2 from the germline V gene are KGHPV and FQNQEV (reference sequence). The CDR3 sequence is CASSLKTGGASERLFF. The sequenced part of the CDR3 DNA is TGTGCCAGCAGTCTGAAGACAGGGGGCGCGTCCGAAAGATTATTT.

This clone was observed once. Gene names are mouse gene names. The read halts 1 residue ahead of the CDR3 end, with the missing end drawn from the germline J gene. The gene calls are TRBV14 and TRBJ2-5; 9 bases fit TRBD2. The V and J ends lost 4 bases and 3 bases, in that order; junction bases with no gene match: 6. The germline V gene encodes CDR1 SGHDT and CDR2 FRDEAV. This CDR3 has 15 amino acids. The part of the CDR3 DNA that was read is TGTGCCAGCAGTCCAGGACTGGGGCCTCAAGACACCCAGTAC. It specifies CASSPGLGPQDTQY. In full, the CDR3 is CASSPGLGPQDTQYF.